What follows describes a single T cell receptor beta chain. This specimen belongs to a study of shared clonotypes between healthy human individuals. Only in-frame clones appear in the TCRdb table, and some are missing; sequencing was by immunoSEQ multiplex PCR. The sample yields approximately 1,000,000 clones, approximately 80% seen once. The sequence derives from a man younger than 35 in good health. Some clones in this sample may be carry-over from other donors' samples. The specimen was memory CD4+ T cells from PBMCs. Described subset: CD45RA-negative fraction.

CDR3 nucleotide sequence: TGTGCCAGCAGCGTAGGCGGGGTATCCCCTGAAGCTTTCTTT. The encoded protein is CASSVGGVSPEAFF. The chain links TRBV9 to TRBJ1-1; D is ambiguous. This CDR3 is 14 amino acids long. Germline V gives CDR1 SGDLS, CDR2 YYNGEE. Deletions cut 0 bases from V and 6 bases from J, with 12 bases between.